Shown below are 9 T cell receptor beta chains from a single sample sequenced in a study of T-cell reconstitution after alpha-beta-depleted transplantation in children. During its preparation, the TCRbeta library received unique molecular identifiers. TCRdb fed the PCR reads into MiXCR, producing one record per CDR3 protein. This table has some 830,000 distinct CDR3 sequences, less than 20% appearing once. This specimen consisted of PBMCs, mostly from graft donor cells, obtained 360 days after TCRalphabeta/CD19-depleted stem cell transplant. These receptors all come from a male patient between 5 and 17 years old who had a stem cell transplant for acute lymphoblastic leukemia, so the T cells may come from the graft donor.

The J gene is TRBJ2-5, the V gene TRBV12-3 or TRBV12-4; 8 nucleotides align to TRBD1. The CDR3 contains 14 residues. Germline trimming cut 4 bases from V and 4 bases from J; bases unmatched to any gene: 5. The CDR3 spells CASSYRGERETQYF. The CDR3 DNA reads TGTGCCAGCAGTTACAGGGGGGAGAGAGAGACCCAGTACTTC.

In its sample, this clonotype was seen a few times. The V and J genes are TRBV7-3 and TRBJ2-2; 10 bases are a match to TRBD2. Unmatched junction bases numbered 17, after V lost 3 bases and J lost 7 bases. Germline CDR1 SGHTA, CDR2 FQGTGA. The CDR3 covers 19 residues. As DNA, the CDR3 is TGTGCCAGCAGCTTTTCGGCTCCTATGCTCAGCGGGAGGGTCGGGGAGCTGTTTTTT. Amino acid sequence: CASSFSAPMLSGRVGELFF.

V is TRBV20-1 and J is TRBJ1-2, with D possibly matching TRBD1 (5 bases). Trimming shortened V by 6 bases and J by 4 bases, and 12 bases separated the two germline ends. Germline CDR1 and CDR2: DFQATT and SNEGSKA (reference sequence). The CDR3 loop spans 12 amino acids. CDR3 nucleotides: TGCAGTGCCCCGGGACCGAGCTATGGCTACACCTTC. Translating gives CSAPGPSYGYTF.

In its sample, this clonotype was seen a few times. This chain links TRBV7-3 with TRBJ1-1, with D perhaps TRBD1 (6 bases). The CDR3 is 15 amino acids. Germline V CDR1 and CDR2: SGHTA, FQGTGA. Trimming pared 5 bases from V and 1 base from J, leaving 14 bases between. The CDR3 region has the DNA TGTGCCAGCAGCCCAGGACAGAGGGGGAACACTGAAGCTTTCTTT. Its translation is CASSPGQRGNTEAFF.

This clonotype was picked up a small number of times. The rearrangement joins TRBV20-1 to TRBJ2-7, with D perhaps given as TRBD1 or TRBD2 (5 bases each). Trimming shortened V by 5 bases and J by 3 bases, and 14 bases separated the two germline ends. Germline V gene lookup returns CDR1 DFQATT and CDR2 SNEGSKA (reference sequence). The CDR3 extends over 13 amino acids. CDR3: CSAPRDPYYEQYF. CDR3 bases: TGCAGTGCTCCCCGGGACCCCTACTACGAGCAGTACTTC.

The rearrangement joins TRBV4-1 to TRBJ2-3, with no clear D. V dropped 3 bases and J dropped 4 bases, with 11 bases sitting between them. Germline V gives CDR1 MGHRA, CDR2 YSYEKL. This CDR3 has 14 amino acids. As DNA, the CDR3 is TGCGCCAGCAGCCACCTAGGGCGTTCAGATACGCAGTATTTT. This codes for CASSHLGRSDTQYF.

This clonotype was seen a handful of times. This chain connects TRBV9 to TRBJ2-1, with 8 bases aligning to TRBD2. J was trimmed by 4 bases and V by 1 base; bases with no gene match: 7. CDR1 and CDR2 from the germline V gene are SGDLS and YYNGEE. This CDR3 comprises 16 residues. The CDR3 nucleotides are TGTGCCAGCAGCGTAAGTCCGGGACTAGTGTACAATGAGCAGTTCTTC. It translates to CASSVSPGLVYNEQFF.

V is TRBV4-1 and J is TRBJ2-2; D is undetermined. The CDR3 sequence is 14 residues long. Trimming took 1 base from V and 6 from J, leaving 9 bases between them. Germline CDR1 is MGHRA and CDR2 is YSYEKL. The CDR3 reads CASSQALGAGELFF. The CDR3 bases are TGCGCCAGCAGCCAAGCACTCGGCGCCGGGGAGCTGTTTTTT.

This clonotype was counted only a few times. This chain connects TRBV18 to TRBJ2-5; maybe TRBD1 (7 bases). V lost 4 bases, J lost 4 bases, and 19 bases lay in between. This CDR3 is built from 16 residues. Germline V gene data show CDR1 as KGHSH and CDR2 as LQKENI. This CDR3 is CASSQTTGVGGETQYF. CDR3 nucleotide sequence: TGTGCCAGCTCACAAACTACAGGGGTCGGGGGAGAGACCCAGTACTTC.